Following are 3 T cell receptor beta chains from one sample sequenced in a study of blood T cell repertoires in COVID-19. Measured with immunoSEQ multiplex PCR; TCRdb has only the in-frame clones, and not every one. The sample has 71,000 or so clones, around 83% seen once; the top ten hold roughly 27%. The sequenced sample consisted of peripheral blood. These receptors originate from a man between 65 and 85 years old with acute or convalescent COVID-19.

V usage is TRBV18 and J usage is TRBJ1-1; D is ambiguous. CDR1 KGHSH and CDR2 LQKENI come from the germline V gene. The CDR3 totals 12 residues. Between the trimmed V and J ends, which lost 3 bases and 5 bases, there was a span of 7 bases. Here the CDR3 DNA reads TGTGCCAGCTCACCGGAGACGACTGAAGCTTTCTTT. Translation: CASSPETTEAFF.

The chain combines TRBV11-2 with TRBJ2-4; 11 positions match TRBD1. The V gene's germline CDR1 is SGHAT and CDR2 FQNNGV. CDR3 length equals 18 residues. The ends lost 5 bases at V and 0 bases at J; junction bases unmatched: 9. CDR3 nucleotides: TGTGCCAGCAGCCCCGGACAGGGGGCGTCCTTAGCCAAAAACATTCAGTACTTC. Protein sequence: CASSPGQGASLAKNIQYF. The full variable domain, with the rest looked up from reference TRBV11-2 and TRBJ2-4, is EAGVAQSPRYKIIEKRQSVAFWCNPISGHATLYWYQQILGQGPKLLIQFQNNGVVDDSQLPKDRFSAERLKGVDSTLKIQPAKLEDSAVYLCASSPGQGASLAKNIQYFGAGTRLSVL.

This sequence joins TRBV5-1 and TRBJ1-2, with 8 bases lining up with TRBD1. Germline V CDR1 and CDR2: SGHRS, YFSETQ. V was pared by 1 base and J by 2 bases, with 7 bases of the junction left unmatched. The CDR3 runs to 16 residues. CDR3 nucleotides: TGCGCCAGCAGCTTGACCGTGGACAGGGCAAACTATGGCTACACCTTC. This sequence encodes CASSLTVDRANYGYTF.